This T cell receptor beta chain emerged from a study of identical twins. CDR3 size: 14 residues. Germline values: CDR1 SGHRS, CDR2 YFSETQ. Trimming removed 0 bases from V and 5 bases from J, with 10 bases in between. Each CDR3 protein gets one entry after TCRdb re-called the 5' RACE reads with MiXCR. The data hold approximately 500,000 distinct CDR3 sequences, with roughly 26% observed a single time. Only a few counts were recorded for this clonotype. Antigen unknown. Overall study findings and caveats: Models underestimated how often monozygotic twins shared out-of-frame TCR alpha. Cord blood beta clonotypes that were abundant carried fewer insertions, and memory repertoires showed no such trend.

The sample was also reused in another study, on T cells expressing NK-cell markers. That investigation notes: Sorted CD3+CD56+NKG2C+, CD3+CD56+NKG2C- and CD3+CD56-NKG2C+ T-cell subsets were beta-chain profiled. Just one sequenced donor of eight was HCMV-seronegative, while seven were seropositive.

The rearrangement links TRBV5-1 to TRBJ2-3, with TRBD1 as a possible D gene (5 bases). The sequence came from a young woman in good health. The source material was CD4+ T cells sorted from blood. CDR3 protein: CASSLAGSIDTQYF. CDR3 in DNA: TGCGCCAGCAGCTTGGCAGGGTCCATAGATACGCAGTATTTT.